The 13 T cell receptor beta chains given below trace back to one sample, sequenced in a study of blood T cell repertoires in COVID-19. Data came from immunoSEQ multiplex PCR; TCRdb stores just in-frame clones and leaves some out. The table includes 95,000 or so clones, approximately 88% detected once. Sequencing used peripheral blood. The source is a woman in her 70s with acute or convalescent COVID-19.

This rearrangement joins TRBV4-1 to TRBJ2-3; possible D gene TRBD1, 6 bases. The CDR3 has 13 amino acids. Per the germline V gene, CDR1 is MGHRA and CDR2 is YSYEKL. V lost 3 bases, J lost 14 bases, and 18 bases lay in between. CDR3 DNA sequence: TGCGCCAGCAGCCAGGGGGCGAACCCTCGGGCGTATTTT. Protein product: CASSQGANPRAYF.

This clone was counted a single time. V usage is TRBV4-1 and J usage is TRBJ2-7; 8 bases fit TRBD1. The CDR3 loop spans 14 amino acids. Germline lookup yields CDR1 MGHRA and CDR2 YSYEKL. Trimming took 1 base from V and 5 from J; bases not matched to a gene: 4. CDR3 coding DNA: TGCGCCAGCAGCCAAGGGACAGGGCGAAACGAGCAGTACTTC. Translating it yields CASSQGTGRNEQYF.

Worth noting for this clone: The sample carries other DNA sequences with the same CDR3. The chain couples TRBV14 to TRBJ2-7, with D perhaps matching TRBD1 (7 bases). CDR1 SGHDN and CDR2 FVKESK come from the germline V gene. The CDR3 extends over 14 amino acids. V shed 1 base and J shed 3 bases, with 10 bases lying between them. CDR3 in amino acids: CASSQGRGLYEQYV. The CDR3 nucleotides read TGTGCCAGCAGCCAAGGGAGGGGGCTCTACGAGCAGTACGTC.

This clone was detected only once. The rearrangement joins TRBV27 to TRBJ2-5; 7 bases are shared with TRBD2. The CDR3 has 16 amino acids. J was trimmed by 2 bases and V by 0 bases; bases with no gene match: 6. Germline values: CDR1 MNHEY, CDR2 SMNVEV (reference sequence). CDR3 residues: CASSLSLRRGQETQYF. CDR3 sequence (DNA): TGTGCCAGCAGTTTATCGCTCCGGCGGGGGCAAGAGACCCAGTACTTC.

The chain has TRBV12-5 and TRBJ2-5; TRBD1 agrees at 10 bases. The CDR3 spans 14 residues. V was pared by 6 bases and J by 5 bases, with 6 bases of the junction left unmatched. Per the germline V gene, CDR1 is LGHNT and CDR2 is FRNRAP. CDR3 region: CASGLDRGLETQYF. The CDR3 DNA reads as TGTGCTAGTGGACTCGACAGGGGGCTGGAGACCCAGTACTTC.

The V and J genes are TRBV5-5 and TRBJ2-7; 10 positions agree with TRBD1. The CDR3 sequence is 16 residues long. CDR1 is SGHKS, CDR2 YYEKEE, per germline (reference sequence). Trimming took 2 bases from V and 2 from J; bases not matched to a gene: 7. This CDR3 is CASSLDGTGATYEQYF. The CDR3 DNA reads TGTGCCAGCAGCTTAGATGGGACAGGGGCGACCTACGAGCAGTACTTC.

This clone appeared a few times. The gene calls are TRBV6-5 and TRBJ2-7; D not certain. Trimming pared 6 bases from V and 13 bases from J, leaving 13 bases between. The length of the CDR3 is 10 residues. Germline V lookup: CDR1 MNHEY, CDR2 SVGAGI. CDR3 sequence: CASRTQQIYF. CDR3 nucleotide sequence: TGTGCCAGCAGAACCCAACAAATCTACTTC.

This chain uses TRBV7-9 with TRBJ1-6; D is undetermined. The V end was cut by 3 bases, the J end by 7 bases, with 13 bases between. The germline gives CDR1 SEHNR, CDR2 FQNEAQ (reference sequence). The CDR3 covers 15 residues. The CDR3 protein is CASSFKAIGNSPLHF. DNA of the CDR3: TGTGCCAGCAGCTTTAAGGCGATCGGGAATTCACCCCTCCACTTT.

This clone was observed a handful of times. The chain combines TRBV28 with TRBJ2-7; 14 nucleotides line up with TRBD2. Germline lookup yields CDR1 MDHEN and CDR2 SYDVKM. The V and J ends lost 8 bases and 4 bases, in that order; junction bases with no gene match: 4. This CDR3 has 14 residues. CDR3 sequence reads: CASGGTSGSYEQYF. CDR3 coding DNA: TGTGCCAGCGGCGGGACTAGCGGGAGTTACGAGCAGTACTTC.

In this sample, this clone turned up once. The J gene is TRBJ2-7, the V gene TRBV3-1 (or the pseudogene TRBV3-2), with D uncertain. CDR3 size: 12 residues. The germline gives CDR1 LGHDT, CDR2 YNNKEL (reference sequence). V was cut by 4 bases and J by 7 bases, with 11 bases left in between. The CDR3 DNA sequence: TGTGCCAGCAGCCTCTACAGCTTTGAGCAGTACTTC. It yields the protein CASSLYSFEQYF.

The chain is built from TRBV6-5 and TRBJ1-3; D gene ambiguous. Germline CDR1 MNHEY, CDR2 SVGAGI. The CDR3 length is 12 residues. The ends were cut back, 5 bases at V and 7 bases at J, with 9 bases in the middle. The CDR3: CASSIGHNTIYF. CDR3 DNA: TGTGCCAGCAGTATTGGGCACAACACCATATATTTT.

This clone has only one observation. The rearrangement links TRBV6-5 to TRBJ1-1; D possibly corresponds to TRBD1 (6 bases). This CDR3 contains 14 residues. Looked up from germline, CDR1 is MNHEY and CDR2 is SVGAGI. V was clipped by 6 bases and J by 1 base, with 12 bases between them. The CDR3 nucleotides are TGTGCCAGCAGGTCTCCGACAGGGAACACTGAAGCTTTCTTT. It is translated as CASRSPTGNTEAFF.

The chain is built from TRBV29-1 and TRBJ1-5; the D is unclear. Looked up from germline, CDR1 is SQVTM and CDR2 is ANQGSEA. The germline V and J ends were trimmed by 4 bases and 2 bases, with 6 bases remaining between them. This CDR3 is built from 12 residues. The CDR3 here is CSVGDGNQPQHF. CDR3 sequence (DNA): TGCAGCGTTGGAGACGGCAATCAGCCCCAGCATTTT.